Given below is one T cell receptor beta chain in context. This entry is derived from a study of T-cell reconstitution after alpha-beta-depleted transplantation in children. Unique molecular identifiers tagged the TCRbeta library. TCRdb re-called the PCR reads through MiXCR, storing one row per CDR3 protein. Among about 610,000 distinct CDR3 sequences listed, under 12% were seen once. Here the sequenced sample was PBMCs from the stem cell graft donor, taken from the stem cell graft. The origin of this receptor is a human donor who donated a stem cell graft to a child with acute myeloid leukemia.

Written as DNA, the CDR3 is TGTGCCAGCAGCTTAAGCCGTACTAGCGGGAGACGGACCGGGGAGCTGTTTTTT. Translated: CASSLSRTSGRRTGELFF. V and J are TRBV11-1 and TRBJ2-2, with 11 bases that match TRBD2. The CDR3 totals 18 residues. Germline V gene sequence: CDR1 SGHAT, CDR2 FQDESV (reference sequence). V was pared by 2 bases and J by 5 bases, with 10 bases of the junction left unmatched.